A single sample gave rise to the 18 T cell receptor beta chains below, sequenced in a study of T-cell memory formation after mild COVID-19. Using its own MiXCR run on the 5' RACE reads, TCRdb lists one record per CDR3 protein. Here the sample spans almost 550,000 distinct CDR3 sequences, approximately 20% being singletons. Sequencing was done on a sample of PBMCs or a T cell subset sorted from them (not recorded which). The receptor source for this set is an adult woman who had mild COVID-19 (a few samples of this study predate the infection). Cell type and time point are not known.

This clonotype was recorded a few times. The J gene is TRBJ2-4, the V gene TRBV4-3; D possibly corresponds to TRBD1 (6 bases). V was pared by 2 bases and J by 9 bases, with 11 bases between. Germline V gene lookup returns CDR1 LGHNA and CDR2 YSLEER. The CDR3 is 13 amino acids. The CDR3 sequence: CASSQSVQGIQYF. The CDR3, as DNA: TGCGCCAGCAGCCAAAGCGTACAGGGCATTCAGTACTTC.

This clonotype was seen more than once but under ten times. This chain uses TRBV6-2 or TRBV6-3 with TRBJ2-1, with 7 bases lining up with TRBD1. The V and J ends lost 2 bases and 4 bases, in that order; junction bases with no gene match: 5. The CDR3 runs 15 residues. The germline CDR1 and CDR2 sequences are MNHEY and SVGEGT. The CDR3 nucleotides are TGTGCCAGCAGTTACCGGTTGGGACAGTACAATGAGCAGTTCTTC. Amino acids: CASSYRLGQYNEQFF.

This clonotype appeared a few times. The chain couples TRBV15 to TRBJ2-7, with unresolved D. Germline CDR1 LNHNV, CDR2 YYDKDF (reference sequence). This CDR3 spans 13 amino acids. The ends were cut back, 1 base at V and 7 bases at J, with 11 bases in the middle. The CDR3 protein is CATSRGPFSEQYF. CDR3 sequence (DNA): TGTGCCACCAGCAGAGGCCCCTTTAGTGAGCAGTACTTC.

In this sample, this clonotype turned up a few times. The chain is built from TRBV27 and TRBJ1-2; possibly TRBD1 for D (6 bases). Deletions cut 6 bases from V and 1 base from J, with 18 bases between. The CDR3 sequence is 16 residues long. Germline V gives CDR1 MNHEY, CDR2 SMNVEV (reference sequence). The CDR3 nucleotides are TGTGCCAGCAGGAGAGGTGTCGAGGACAGTAACTATGGCTACACCTTC. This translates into CASRRGVEDSNYGYTF.

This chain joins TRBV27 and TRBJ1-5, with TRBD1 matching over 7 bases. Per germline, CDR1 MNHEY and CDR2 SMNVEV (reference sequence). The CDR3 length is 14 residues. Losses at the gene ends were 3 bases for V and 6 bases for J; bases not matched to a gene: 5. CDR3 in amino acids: CASSLKGAGQPQHF. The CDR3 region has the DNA TGTGCCAGCAGTTTGAAGGGGGCGGGTCAGCCCCAGCATTTT.

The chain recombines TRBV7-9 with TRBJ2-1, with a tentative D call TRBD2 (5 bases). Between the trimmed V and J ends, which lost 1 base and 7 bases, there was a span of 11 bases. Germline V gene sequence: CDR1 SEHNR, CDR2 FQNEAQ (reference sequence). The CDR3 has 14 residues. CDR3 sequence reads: CASSLEGRGNEQFF. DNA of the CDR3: TGTGCCAGCAGCTTAGAAGGCCGGGGAAATGAGCAGTTCTTC.

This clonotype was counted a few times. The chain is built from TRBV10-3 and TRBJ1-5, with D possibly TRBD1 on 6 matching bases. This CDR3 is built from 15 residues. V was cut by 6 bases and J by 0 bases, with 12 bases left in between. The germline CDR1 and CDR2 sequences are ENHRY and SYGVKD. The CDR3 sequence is CAIRSGHNSNQPQHF. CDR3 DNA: TGTGCCATCAGATCGGGACACAATAGCAATCAGCCCCAGCATTTT.

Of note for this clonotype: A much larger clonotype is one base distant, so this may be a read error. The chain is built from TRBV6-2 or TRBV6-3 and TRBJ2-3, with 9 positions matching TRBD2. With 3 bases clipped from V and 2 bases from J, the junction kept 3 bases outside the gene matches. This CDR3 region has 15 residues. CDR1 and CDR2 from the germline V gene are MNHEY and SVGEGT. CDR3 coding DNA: TGTGCCAGCAGTTATGGGACTAGCCCCACAGATACGCAGTATTTT. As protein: CASSYGTSPTDTQYF.

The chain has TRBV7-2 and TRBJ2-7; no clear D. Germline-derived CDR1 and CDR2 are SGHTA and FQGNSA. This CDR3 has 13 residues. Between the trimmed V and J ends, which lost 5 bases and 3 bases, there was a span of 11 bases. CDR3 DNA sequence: TGTGCCAGCAGCCCCAATGGGCTCTACGAGCAGTACTTC. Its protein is CASSPNGLYEQYF.

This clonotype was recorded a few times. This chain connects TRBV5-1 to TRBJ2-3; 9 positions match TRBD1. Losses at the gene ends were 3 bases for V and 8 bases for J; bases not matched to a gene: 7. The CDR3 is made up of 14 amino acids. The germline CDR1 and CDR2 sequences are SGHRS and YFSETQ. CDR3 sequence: CASSSDRGGGTQYF. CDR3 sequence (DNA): TGCGCCAGCAGCTCAGACAGGGGGGGCGGTACGCAGTATTTT.

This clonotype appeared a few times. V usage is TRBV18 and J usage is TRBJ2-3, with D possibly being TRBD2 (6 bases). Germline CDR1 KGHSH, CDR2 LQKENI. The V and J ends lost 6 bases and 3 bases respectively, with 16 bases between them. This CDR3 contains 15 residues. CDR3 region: CASSPEGYGTDTQYF. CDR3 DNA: TGTGCCAGCTCCCCGGAGGGTTACGGAACAGATACGCAGTATTTT.

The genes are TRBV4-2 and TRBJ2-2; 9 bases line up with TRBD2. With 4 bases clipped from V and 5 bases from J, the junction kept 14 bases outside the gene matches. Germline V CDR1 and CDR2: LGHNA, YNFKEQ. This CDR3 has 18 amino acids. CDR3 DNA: TGTGCCAGCAGCCCAGGAAGCGGGAGCGGGGGGAAGACCGGGGAGCTGTTTTTT. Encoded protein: CASSPGSGSGGKTGELFF.

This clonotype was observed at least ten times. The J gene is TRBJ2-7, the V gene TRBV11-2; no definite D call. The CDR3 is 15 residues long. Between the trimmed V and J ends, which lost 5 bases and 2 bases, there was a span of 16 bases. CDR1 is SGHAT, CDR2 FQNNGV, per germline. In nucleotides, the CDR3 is TGTGCCAGCAGCGTCCCGTTTCGACAAGCCTACGAGCAGTACTTC. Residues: CASSVPFRQAYEQYF.

The CDR3 DNA reads as TGTGCCAGCAGCCAAGATCTTTTTAGGACAGGGATCCATGAGCAGTTCTTC. As protein: CASSQDLFRTGIHEQFF. V is TRBV3-1 and J is TRBJ2-1; 8 bases line up with TRBD1. The CDR3 has 17 residues. V gave up 0 bases and J gave up 8 bases; unmatched junction bases: 12. Germline loops: CDR1 LGHDT, CDR2 YNNKEL (reference sequence).

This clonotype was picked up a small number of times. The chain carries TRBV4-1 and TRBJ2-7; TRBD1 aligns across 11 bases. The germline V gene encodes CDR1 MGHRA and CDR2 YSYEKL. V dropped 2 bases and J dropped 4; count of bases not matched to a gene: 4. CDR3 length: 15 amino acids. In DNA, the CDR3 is TGCGCCAGCAGCCAACTGGACAGGGGGCTTTACGAGCAGTACTTC. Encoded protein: CASSQLDRGLYEQYF.

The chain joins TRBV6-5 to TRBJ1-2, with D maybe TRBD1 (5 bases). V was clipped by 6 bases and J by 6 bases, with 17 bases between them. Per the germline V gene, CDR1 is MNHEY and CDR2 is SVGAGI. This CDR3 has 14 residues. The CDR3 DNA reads TGTGCCAGCAGGGACGGGGCCACCCGGGATGGCTACACCTTC. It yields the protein CASRDGATRDGYTF.

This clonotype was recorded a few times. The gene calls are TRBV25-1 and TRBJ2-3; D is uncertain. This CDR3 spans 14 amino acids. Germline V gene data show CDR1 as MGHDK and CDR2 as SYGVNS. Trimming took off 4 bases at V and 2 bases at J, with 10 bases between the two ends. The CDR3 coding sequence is TGTGCCAGCAGTGGAGGCCATTTCACAGATACGCAGTATTTT. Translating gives CASSGGHFTDTQYF.

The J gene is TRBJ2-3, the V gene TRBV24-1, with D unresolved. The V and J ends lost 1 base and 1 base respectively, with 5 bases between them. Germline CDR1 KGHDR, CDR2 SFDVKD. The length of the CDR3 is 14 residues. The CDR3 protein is CATSDFAGTDTQYF. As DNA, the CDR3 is TGTGCCACCAGTGATTTTGCCGGCACAGATACGCAGTATTTT.